The entry that follows covers one TCR beta chain sequence. This clonotype was recorded at least ten times. Its cognate antigen has yet to be identified. Qualities for individual bases were not recorded, and no much larger clone is one base off. For CDR1 and CDR2, the germline V gene lists MNHNS and SASEGT. The CDR3 numbers 14 residues from cysteine through phenylalanine. Kept here is only the CDR3 DNA, which spans 42 bases and is read in frame from base 1. V sheds 8 bases and J sheds 5 bases, leaving 18 bases between their ends. Only healthy Caucasian donors were included. Three pairs of female monozygotic twins, all aged roughly 18 to 30 years, made up the twin cohort. Peripheral blood mononuclear cells were used as the source from which RNA for TCR libraries was isolated. The entry originates in a study of identical twins (dated by TCRdb to about 2016). In the study overall: To test whether fetal clonotypes persist, the study used deep sequencing on TCR alpha and beta repertoires from monozygotic twins, unrelated adults of various ages, and cord blood. To rule out contamination, replicate twin experiments were performed at different times with different library preparation protocols. Summary of the overall study and its limitations: Abundant cord blood beta clonotypes had fewer insertions, young adult naive repertoires showed a similar but weaker trend, and memory repertoires showed no such trend. In beta out-of-frame sequences, excess twin sharing was weaker, because having fewer shared sequences lowered the signal-to-noise ratio. Because the same donors could not be followed over many years, the conclusions depended on cross-sectional statistical analysis. Recombination models systematically underestimated out-of-frame TCR alpha sharing in monozygotic twins but agreed with sharing between unrelated individuals. Compared with coincidental sharing between unrelated individuals, out-of-frame TCR alpha sequences shared between twins showed an excess of sequences with low generation probability. Invariant T cells such as MAIT and iNKT could partly confound zero-insertion analyses, though diverse VJ usage argued against this for most clonotypes.

The receptor library was made with 5' RACE. Sequencing used an Illumina HiSeq 2000. A universal primer binding site was introduced by template switching, and a unique molecular identifier was present in the final cDNA, enabling accurate counting of TCR cDNA molecules. Specific primers in the conserved constant-segment region were used to synthesize first-strand cDNA for TCR alpha and beta chains. To control for contamination, each cDNA library was double barcoded with a SMART-Mk sample barcode plus Illumina barcodes. Two successive PCR steps introduced TruSeq adapter sequences along with Illumina sample barcodes. The Illumina HiSeq platform was used with custom primers to sequence TCR alpha and beta cDNA libraries. The authors' pipeline ran thus. Unique molecular identifiers were extracted from raw reads with MiGEC, and CDR3 positions were determined with MiXCR. For each individual, recombination models were inferred using an EM algorithm with the repgenHMM and IGoR tools. The tcR package in R was used for shared clonotype analysis, with sharing normalized by the product of cloneset sizes. Out-of-frame nonproductive sequences were analyzed to study raw recombination free of thymic and clonal selection effects. Using fastp at Q25 and MiXCR, TCRdb reprocessed the public reads and kept productive beta chains. Duplicate CDR3 protein sequences are folded into a single record with the most common DNA and genes. These V and J calls derive from TCRdb rather than the authors' analysis. Here the sample has approximately 600,000 distinct CDR3 sequences; 9.6% occur a single time. The ten largest clones add up to under 3.5% of the sample.

These data were likewise used in another study, on yellow fever vaccine responses in identical twins. The second study also describes: According to the authors, in identical twins the way T cells responded to vaccination appeared partly convergent and partly personalized. In identical twins, the study followed T cell clones that responded to the vaccine with precision.

The chain couples TRBV6-1 to TRBJ1-1; the D gene is possibly TRBD1, with 6 bases matching. What was sequenced was PBMCs. This clonotype was obtained from a woman between 18 and 29 years old in good health. DNA sequence: TGTGCCAGCTTCACCGGGACACCAGGTACTGAAGCTTTCTTT. Its translation reads: CASFTGTPGTEAFF.